A selection of T cell receptor beta chains follows, all from one sample in a study of blood T cell repertoires in COVID-19. Clones were sequenced by immunoSEQ multiplex PCR, and TCRdb holds only the in-frame ones, with some missing. The sample consists of about 300,000 clones, 70% to 90% of them appearing once. Sample: peripheral blood. The receptors here all came from a young woman who had recovered from COVID-19. The conserved cysteine and the conserved F or W are not part of the CDR3 here. A clone size is listed for some rows: how often the clone was seen (once, few, many), or a class if it is expanded.

TRBJ1-2 once TRBV11-2 ASSLGLVYGYT
TRBJ1-3 - TRBV15 ATSRDRGGVNTIY
TRBJ2-7 - TRBV6-5 ASSSSAGPYSYEQY
TRBJ1-5 - TRBV4-1 ASSQGQGTSNQPQH
TRBJ2-7 once TRBV2 ASTAGRYEQY
TRBJ1-4 - TRBV24-1 ATSDRTVTNEKLF
TRBJ2-3 - TRBV5-1 ASSLGGTGRSTDTQY
TRBJ2-7 - TRBV7-9 ASSLVASVHEQY
TRBJ2-3 few TRBV5-6 ASSPGRWGTDTQY
TRBJ2-7 - TRBV7-8 ASSLKITGGYEQY
TRBJ1-6 - TRBV19 ASRTDSWALPLH
TRBJ1-4 - TRBV7-9 ASSLLGSGSEKLF
TRBJ2-7 once TRBV7-8 ASSLAGGEQY
TRBJ1-1 once TRBV7-9 ASSSYTEAF
TRBJ1-1 - TRBV30 AWSRGMNTEAF
TRBJ1-5 - TRBV2 ASRATVNSNQPQH
TRBJ1-2 once TRBV29-1 SVTIPGQGNYGYT
TRBJ1-1 - TRBV7-8 ASRQGVAEAF
TRBJ2-1 - TRBV10-3 AISESGGHNEQF
TRBJ2-5 - TRBV9 AGSVSQGQTQY
TRBJ1-5 few TRBV19 ASSMRHLGGQPQH
TRBJ1-6 - TRBV27 ASRTRDFGSSPLH
TRBJ1-5 - TRBV24-1 ATSEPPIRGRNQPQH
TRBJ1-6 - TRBV11-1 ASSRLGNSPLH
TRBJ2-3 - TRBV5-1 ASSLQGSDTQY
TRBJ2-7 - TRBV6-2/TRBV6-3 ASSSAGTAHSYEQY
TRBJ2-1 - TRBV7-8 ASSLGWGDPYNEQF
TRBJ1-5 few TRBV21-1 ASSKAGQGQGQPQH
TRBJ1-2 - TRBV6-6 ASLDPGGTGGYT
TRBJ1-2 - TRBV7-2 ASSLGFGTVGGSYGYT
TRBJ2-3 - TRBV4-1 ASSRGLVTDTQY
TRBJ2-3 - TRBV27 ASWKTSGGVSTDTQY
TRBJ1-3 - TRBV28 ASGQGRLDGNTIY
TRBJ1-1 - TRBV7-2 ASSRTGTTEAF
TRBJ1-2 - TRBV28 ASSLGAATRLGYT
TRBJ2-5 - TRBV6-1 ASSDPGKETQY
TRBJ2-7 - TRBV7-8 ASSRDGSGVYEQY
TRBJ1-4 - TRBV5-5 ASSLEGQAGEKLF
TRBJ1-1 - TRBV7-2 ASSFKGGLNTEAF
TRBJ2-2 - TRBV18 ASSPRTSGGRYTGELF
TRBJ2-3 - TRBV10-3 AITSGTSTDTQY